This TCR beta chain was found in a study of T cells after posttransplantation cyclophosphamide. Clones were read by immunoSEQ multiplex PCR, and TCRdb kept only the in-frame ones, dropping some. The sample presents around 8,000 clones, none singletons. Cyclophosphamide on days +3 and +4 followed busulfan-fludarabine conditioning and a marrow graft. With V trimmed by 5 bases and J by 5 bases, 8 bases remained unmatched. In germline, CDR1 is SGHRS, CDR2 YFSETQ. This CDR3 is 16 amino acids long. Sample: PBMCs, taken after allogeneic stem cell transplant with posttransplant cyclophosphamide. V gene TRBV5-1 combines with J gene TRBJ2-3; 13 positions match TRBD2. This TCR derives from a female patient in her fifties or sixties who received an allogeneic stem cell transplant from a related donor, was CMV-positive, and had no GVHD. Some T cells may trace back to the graft donor. CDR3 sequence: CASRTGLAGRGDTQYF. CDR3 bases: TGCGCCAGCAGGACGGGACTAGCGGGAAGAGGAGATACGCAGTATTTT.